The entry that follows covers one T cell receptor beta chain sequence. The antigen is unknown. The sample belongs to a study of shared clonotypes between healthy human individuals. Looking at the study overall: The cohort had two women and a few men, ages 18 to 49. Study results and limitations: Clonotypes shared by all four sorted-subset donors had higher generation probabilities than non-shared clonotypes.

The table came from immunoSEQ multiplex PCR; TCRdb's copy has only in-frame clones and leaves some out. This table holds approximately 980,000 clones, more than 75% found once. The ends were cut back, 0 bases at V and 2 bases at J, with 13 bases in the middle. The CDR3 runs 16 residues. Germline CDR1 reads SGHDT; CDR2 reads YYEEEE. Naive CD45RA+ and memory CD45RA-negative subsets were split from CD4+ cells. The clonotype originates from a man aged 18 to 30 in good health. The V and J genes are TRBV5-6 and TRBJ2-3; D unclear. The source material was memory CD4+ T cells sorted from blood. Subset specified: CD45RA-negative fraction. CDR3 sequence reads: CASSLEEKKITDTQYF. The CDR3 nucleotides are TGTGCCAGCAGCTTGGAAGAGAAAAAAATCACAGATACGCAGTATTTT.